Below, 9 T cell receptor beta chains from the same sample are listed, as sequenced in a study of blood T cell repertoires in COVID-19. Profiling relied on immunoSEQ multiplex PCR, and the TCRdb table lists in-frame clones only, not all of them. This sample has about 230,000 clones, with 83% found just once. The material sequenced was peripheral blood. The origin of the receptors is a woman aged 45-65 years with acute or convalescent COVID-19.

The V gene is TRBV11-2, the J gene TRBJ2-7, with 9 positions matching TRBD1. In germline, CDR1 is SGHAT, CDR2 FQNNGV. The CDR3 runs to 14 residues. V lost 1 base and J lost 4; bases outside the gene matches: 2. CDR3 in amino acids: CASSLGDRVYEQYF. DNA for the CDR3: TGTGCCAGCAGCTTAGGGGACAGGGTTTACGAGCAGTACTTC.

The V gene is TRBV5-1, the J gene TRBJ2-5, with TRBD1 matching over 7 bases. The junction had 3 bases not matched to a gene; V was cut back by 5 bases and J by 5 bases. The CDR3 has 12 residues. The germline CDR1 and CDR2 sequences are SGHRS and YFSETQ. The DNA of the CDR3 is TGCGCCAGCAGGGGACAGTCGGAGACCCAGTACTTC. It specifies CASRGQSETQYF.

This chain uses TRBV24-1 with TRBJ2-2; D might be TRBD2 (7 bases). Germline V lookup: CDR1 KGHDR, CDR2 SFDVKD. V was clipped by 3 bases and J by 6 bases, with 16 bases between them. CDR3 size: 16 residues. The CDR3: CATSDPTQGRAGELFF. DNA of the CDR3: TGTGCCACCAGTGATCCTACTCAGGGGAGGGCCGGGGAGCTGTTTTTT.

This clone came up once. The chain carries TRBV6-2 or TRBV6-3 and TRBJ1-5; TRBD1 agrees at 10 bases. Germline loops: CDR1 MNHEY, CDR2 SVGEGT. The CDR3 extends over 19 amino acids. V dropped 5 bases and J dropped 5; count of bases not matched to a gene: 18. The CDR3 sequence is CASSVTPGQGQSGDQPQHF. Written as DNA, the CDR3 is TGTGCCAGCAGTGTAACCCCGGGACAGGGGCAGAGTGGAGATCAGCCCCAGCATTTT.

This clone was picked up one time. V is TRBV2 and J is TRBJ2-7; 8 nucleotides line up with TRBD2. Looked up from germline, CDR1 is SNHLY and CDR2 is FYNNEI. CDR3 size: 15 residues. The ends lost 6 bases at V and 2 bases at J; junction bases unmatched: 9. Here the CDR3 reads CASRAFSGETYEQYF. In nucleotides, the CDR3 is TGTGCCAGCAGAGCCTTTAGCGGGGAGACCTACGAGCAGTACTTC.

This rearrangement joins TRBV6-2 or TRBV6-3 to TRBJ2-5; maybe TRBD1 (6 bases). Germline V gives CDR1 MNHEY, CDR2 SVGEGT. The CDR3 covers 14 residues. V was clipped by 6 bases and J by 1 base, with 12 bases between them. This CDR3 is CASSHGTLQETQYF. DNA of the CDR3: TGTGCCAGCAGCCACGGGACACTCCAAGAGACCCAGTACTTC.

The J gene is TRBJ1-2, the V gene TRBV6-5; unclear D gene. The V gene lost 6 bases and the J gene lost 2 bases, with 10 bases spanning the gap. The germline V gene has CDR1 MNHEY and CDR2 SVGAGI. The CDR3 length is 13 residues. The CDR3, as DNA: TGTGCCAGCAGCGCAGGCGGGAACTATGGCTACACCTTC. Translation gives CASSAGGNYGYTF.

This clone was counted only a few times. The chain couples TRBV9 to TRBJ1-3, with no clear D. Between the trimmed V and J ends, which lost 2 bases and 1 base, there was a span of 13 bases. Germline V gene sequence: CDR1 SGDLS, CDR2 YYNGEE. The CDR3 runs 16 residues. The CDR3 here is CASSVLPPGSGNTIYF. CDR3 nucleotide sequence: TGTGCCAGCAGCGTTCTCCCCCCGGGTTCTGGAAACACCATATATTTT.

The chain couples TRBV5-5 to TRBJ1-4; maybe TRBD1 (5 bases). CDR3 length: 16 amino acids. V shed 4 bases and J shed 4 bases, with 17 bases lying between them. CDR1 SGHKS and CDR2 YYEKEE come from the germline V gene (reference sequence). In nucleotides, the CDR3 is TGTGCCAGCAGCGTAATCCAGGGAATTCTTAATGAAAAACTGTTTTTT. Protein product: CASSVIQGILNEKLFF. The complete variable domain, with remaining parts taken from reference TRBV5-5 and TRBJ1-4, reads DAGVTQSPTHLIKTRGQQVTLRCSPISGHKSVSWYQQVLGQGPQFIFQYYEKEERGRGNFPDRFSARQFPNYSSELNVNALLLGDSALYLCASSVIQGILNEKLFFGSGTQLSVL.